These 3 T cell receptor beta chains share one sample of origin, sequenced in a study of Ad26.COV2.S vaccination and SARS-CoV-2 variants. Sequenced by immunoSEQ multiplex PCR; TCRdb stores in-frame clones only, minus some. The sample holds about 440,000 clones; 90% are singletons and the top ten take roughly 3.9%. Stated treatment: around 19 received Ad26.COV2.S at low or high dose, single or two shots; about 5 received placebo; per-sample allocation not given. Repertoires come from day 63 after the first vaccine or placebo injection. This sample comprised peripheral blood, obtained in a trial of Ad26.COV2.S vaccine versus placebo. The source of these receptors is a person aged 18-60 years who received the Ad26.COV2.S COVID-19 vaccine or a placebo.

This chain uses TRBV4-3 with TRBJ2-1; D may match TRBD1 or TRBD2 (6 bases each). The V gene's germline CDR1 is LGHNA and CDR2 YSLEER. V dropped 3 bases and J dropped 4 bases, with 22 bases sitting between them. The CDR3 consists of 18 residues. DNA of the CDR3: TGCGCCAGCAGCCAGTCTGCCGGCGGGACAAGTGTTTACAATGAGCAGTTCTTC. The encoded protein is CASSQSAGGTSVYNEQFF.

The rearrangement uses TRBV5-5 and TRBJ2-7, with D maybe TRBD1 (6 bases). The CDR3 runs 15 residues. V lost 4 bases and J lost 2, with 16 bases in between. The germline V gene has CDR1 SGHKS and CDR2 YYEKEE (reference sequence). This CDR3 is CASSPDRPHTYEQYF. CDR3 nucleotide sequence: TGTGCCAGCAGCCCCGACAGGCCGCATACCTACGAGCAGTACTTC.

J is TRBJ2-3 and V is TRBV6-2 or TRBV6-3, with 7 nucleotides matching TRBD2. V was pared by 6 bases and J by 2 bases, with 8 bases of the junction left unmatched. The CDR3 contains 15 residues. CDR1 and CDR2 from the germline V gene are MNHEY and SVGEGT. The CDR3 sequence is CASSPGGTLTDTQYF. As DNA, the CDR3 is TGTGCCAGCAGCCCGGGAGGAACGCTCACAGATACGCAGTATTTT.